This TCR beta chain was recovered during a study of breast tumors, draining lymph nodes, adjacent tissues. Study results and caveats: Compared with lymph nodes, tumors were less diverse; compared with nontumor tissue, more. Luminal-like breast cancer showed significantly higher tumor–nontumor repertoire similarity than basal-like.

This clonotype is a singleton in its sample. Its antigen is as yet unknown. One base away lies a much larger clone, so this may be a sequencing read error. Germline V gives CDR1 SGDLS, CDR2 YYNGEE. CDR3 length: 14 residues. Axillary draining lymph nodes of breast cancer patients supplied the node samples. TCRdb used MiXCR to reprocess the multiplex PCR reads, holding one entry per CDR3 protein. The data hold some 230,000 distinct CDR3 sequences, with under 40% observed a single time. This chain connects TRBV9 to TRBJ2-1, with 9 bases identical to TRBD1. The receptor comes from a female donor with breast cancer. Some clones in this sample may be carry-over from other donors' samples. Sequencing input: axillary lymph node tissue. The CDR3 nucleotides are TGCGCCAGCAGCTCGGGACAGGGTTTCAATGAGCAGTCCTTC. It is translated as CASSSGQGFNEQSF.